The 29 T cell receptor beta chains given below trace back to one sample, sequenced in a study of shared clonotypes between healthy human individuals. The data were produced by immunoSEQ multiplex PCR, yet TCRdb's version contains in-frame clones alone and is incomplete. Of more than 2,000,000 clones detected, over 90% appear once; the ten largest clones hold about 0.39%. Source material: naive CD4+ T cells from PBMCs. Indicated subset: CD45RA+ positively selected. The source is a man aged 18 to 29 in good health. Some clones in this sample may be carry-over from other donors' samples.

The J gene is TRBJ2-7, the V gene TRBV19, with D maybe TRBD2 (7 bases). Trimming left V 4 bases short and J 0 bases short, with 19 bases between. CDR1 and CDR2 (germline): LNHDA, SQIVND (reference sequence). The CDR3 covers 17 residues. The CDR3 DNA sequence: TGTGCCAGTAGTACGCAGTTTGGGGGGGCCACCTCCTACGAGCAGTACTTC. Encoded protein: CASSTQFGGATSYEQYF.

CDR3 sequence reads: CASSVYRGLYEQYF. CDR3 nucleotides: TGTGCCAGCAGTGTCTACAGGGGCCTCTACGAGCAGTACTTC. J is TRBJ2-7 and V is TRBV2; 7 nucleotides match TRBD1. The CDR3 has 14 amino acids. V was clipped by 4 bases and J by 3 bases; unmatched bases: 6. Germline V gene data show CDR1 as SNHLY and CDR2 as FYNNEI.

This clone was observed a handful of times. The CDR3 sequence: CASSSGYNQPQHF. CDR3 DNA: TGTGCCAGCAGTTCAGGGTACAATCAGCCCCAGCATTTT. The chain links TRBV6-5 to TRBJ1-5, with TRBD1 as a possible D gene (5 bases). V lost 4 bases, J lost 3 bases, and 7 bases lay in between. The CDR3 spans 13 residues. The germline V gene encodes CDR1 MNHEY and CDR2 SVGAGI.

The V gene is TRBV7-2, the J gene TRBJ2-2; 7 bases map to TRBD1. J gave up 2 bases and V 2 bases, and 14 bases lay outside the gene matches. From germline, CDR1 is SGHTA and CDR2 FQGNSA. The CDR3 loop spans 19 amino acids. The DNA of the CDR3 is TGTGCCAGCAGCTTATTCCCTTTTACCGGGACAGTTAACACCGGGGAGCTGTTTTTT. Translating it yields CASSLFPFTGTVNTGELFF.

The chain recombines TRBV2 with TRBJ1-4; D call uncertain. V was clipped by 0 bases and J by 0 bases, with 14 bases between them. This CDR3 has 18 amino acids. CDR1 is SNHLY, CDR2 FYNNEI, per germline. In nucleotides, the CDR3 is TGTGCCAGCAGTGAAGCGCTTCCGAGGCGGGCAACTAATGAAAAACTGTTTTTT. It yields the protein CASSEALPRRATNEKLFF. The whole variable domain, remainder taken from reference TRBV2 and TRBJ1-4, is EPEVTQTPSHQVTQMGQEVILRCVPISNHLYFYWYRQILGQKVEFLVSFYNNEISEKSEIFDDQFSVERPDGSNFTLKIRSTKLEDSAMYFCASSEALPRRATNEKLFFGSGTQLSVL.

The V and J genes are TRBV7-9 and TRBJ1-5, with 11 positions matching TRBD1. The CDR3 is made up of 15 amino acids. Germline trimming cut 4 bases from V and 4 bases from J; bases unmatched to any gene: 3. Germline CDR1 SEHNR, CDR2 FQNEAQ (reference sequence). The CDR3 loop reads CASSYGTGGNQPQHF. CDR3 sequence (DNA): TGTGCCAGCAGCTACGGGACAGGGGGTAATCAGCCCCAGCATTTT. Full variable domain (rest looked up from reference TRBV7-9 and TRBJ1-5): DTGVSQNPRHKITKRGQNVTFRCDPISEHNRLYWYRQTLGQGPEFLTYFQNEAQLEKSRLLSDRFSAERPKGSFSTLEIQRTEQGDSAMYLCASSYGTGGNQPQHFGDGTRLSIL.

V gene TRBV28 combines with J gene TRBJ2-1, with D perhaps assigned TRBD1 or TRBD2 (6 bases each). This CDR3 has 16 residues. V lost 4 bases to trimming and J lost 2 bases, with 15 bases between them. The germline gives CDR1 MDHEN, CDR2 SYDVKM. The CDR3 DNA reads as TGTGCCAGCAGTTCCCTGAGGGGGGATACCTACAATGAGCAGTTCTTC. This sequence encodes CASSSLRGDTYNEQFF. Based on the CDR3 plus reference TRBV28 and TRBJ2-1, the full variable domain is DVKVTQSSRYLVKRTGEKVFLECVQDMDHENMFWYRQDPGLGLRLIYFSYDVKMKEKGDIPEGYSVSREKKERFSLILESASTNQTSMYLCASSSLRGDTYNEQFFGPGTRLTVL.

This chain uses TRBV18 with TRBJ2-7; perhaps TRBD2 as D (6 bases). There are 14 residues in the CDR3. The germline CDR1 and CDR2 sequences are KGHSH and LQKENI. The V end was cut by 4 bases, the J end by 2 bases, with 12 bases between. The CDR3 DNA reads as TGTGCCAGCTCACGGCCGGGGGTCCCCTACGAGCAGTACTTC. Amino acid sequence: CASSRPGVPYEQYF.

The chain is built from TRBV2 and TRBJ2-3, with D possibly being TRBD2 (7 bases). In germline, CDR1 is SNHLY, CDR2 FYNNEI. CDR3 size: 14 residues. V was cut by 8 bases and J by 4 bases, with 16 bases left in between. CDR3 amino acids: CASRGAGAPDTQYF. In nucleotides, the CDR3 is TGTGCCAGCCGGGGGGCAGGGGCGCCAGATACGCAGTATTTT.

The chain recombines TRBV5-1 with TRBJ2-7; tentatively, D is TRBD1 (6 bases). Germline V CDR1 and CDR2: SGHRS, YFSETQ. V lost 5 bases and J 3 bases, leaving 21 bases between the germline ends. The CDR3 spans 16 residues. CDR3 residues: CASSPALGAMSYEQYF. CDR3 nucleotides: TGCGCCAGCAGTCCTGCCTTGGGGGCGATGAGCTACGAGCAGTACTTC. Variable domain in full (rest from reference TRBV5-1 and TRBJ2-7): KAGVTQTPRYLIKTRGQQVTLSCSPISGHRSVSWYQQTPGQGLQFLFEYFSETQRNKGNFPGRFSGRQFSNSRSEMNVSTLELGDSALYLCASSPALGAMSYEQYFGPGTRLTVT.

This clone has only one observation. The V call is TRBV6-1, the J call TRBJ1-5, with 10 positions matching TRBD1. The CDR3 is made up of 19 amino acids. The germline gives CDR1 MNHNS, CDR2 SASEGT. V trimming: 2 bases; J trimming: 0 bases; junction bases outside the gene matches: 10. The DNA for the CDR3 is TGTGCCAGCAGTGAATCTGGGACAGGGGCCTTATATAGCAATCAGCCCCAGCATTTT. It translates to CASSESGTGALYSNQPQHF.

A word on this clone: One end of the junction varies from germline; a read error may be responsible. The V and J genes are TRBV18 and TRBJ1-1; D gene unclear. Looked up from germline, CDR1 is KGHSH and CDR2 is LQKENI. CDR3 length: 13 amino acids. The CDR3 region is CASSPLVNTEAFF. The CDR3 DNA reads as TGTGCCAGCTCGCCACTCGTGAACACTGAAGCTTTCTTT.

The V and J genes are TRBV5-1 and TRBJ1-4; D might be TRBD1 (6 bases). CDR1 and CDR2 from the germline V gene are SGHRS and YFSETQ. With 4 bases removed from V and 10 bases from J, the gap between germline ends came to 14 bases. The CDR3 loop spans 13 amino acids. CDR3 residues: CASSLGQAAKLFF. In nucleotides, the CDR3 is TGCGCCAGCAGCCTGGGACAAGCAGCAAAACTGTTTTTT. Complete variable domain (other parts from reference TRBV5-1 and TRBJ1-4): KAGVTQTPRYLIKTRGQQVTLSCSPISGHRSVSWYQQTPGQGLQFLFEYFSETQRNKGNFPGRFSGRQFSNSRSEMNVSTLELGDSALYLCASSLGQAAKLFFGSGTQLSVL.

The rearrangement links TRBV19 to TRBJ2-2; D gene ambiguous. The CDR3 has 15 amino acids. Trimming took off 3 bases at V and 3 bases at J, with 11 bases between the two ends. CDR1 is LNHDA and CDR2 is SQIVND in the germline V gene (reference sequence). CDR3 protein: CASSILGTDTGELFF. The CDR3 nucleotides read TGTGCCAGTAGTATTTTGGGTACCGACACCGGGGAGCTGTTTTTT. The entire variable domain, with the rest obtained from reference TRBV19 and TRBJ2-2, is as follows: DGGITQSPKYLFRKEGQNVTLSCEQNLNHDAMYWYRQDPGQGLRLIYYSQIVNDFQKGDIAEGYSVSREKKESFPLTVTSAQKNPTAFYLCASSILGTDTGELFFGEGSRLTVL.

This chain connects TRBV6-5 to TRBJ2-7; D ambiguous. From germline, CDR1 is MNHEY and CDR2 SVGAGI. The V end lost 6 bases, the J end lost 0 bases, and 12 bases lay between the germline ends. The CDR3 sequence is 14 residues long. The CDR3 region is CASRLQTSSYEQYF. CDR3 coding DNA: TGTGCCAGCAGGCTACAGACGAGCTCCTACGAGCAGTACTTC.

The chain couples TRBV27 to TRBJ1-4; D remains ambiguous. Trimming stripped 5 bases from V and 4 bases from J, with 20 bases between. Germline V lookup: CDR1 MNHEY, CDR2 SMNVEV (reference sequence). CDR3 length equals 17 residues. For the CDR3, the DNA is TGTGCCAGCAGTCCTCGGACGGGTGCCTTTAGTAATGAAAAACTGTTTTTT. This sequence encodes CASSPRTGAFSNEKLFF.

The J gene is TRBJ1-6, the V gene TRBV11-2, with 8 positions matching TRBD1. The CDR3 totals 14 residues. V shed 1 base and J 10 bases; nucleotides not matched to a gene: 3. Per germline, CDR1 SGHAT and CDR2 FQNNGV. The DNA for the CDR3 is TGTGCCAGCAGCTTAGTACAGGGGGTATCACCCCTCCACTTT. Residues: CASSLVQGVSPLHF.

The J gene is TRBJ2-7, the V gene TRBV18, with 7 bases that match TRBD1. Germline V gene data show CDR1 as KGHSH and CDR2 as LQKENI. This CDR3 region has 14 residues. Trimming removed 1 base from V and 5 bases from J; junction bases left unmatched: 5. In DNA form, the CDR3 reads TGTGCCAGCTCACCACAGACAGGGTCCGACGAGCAGTACTTC. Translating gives CASSPQTGSDEQYF.

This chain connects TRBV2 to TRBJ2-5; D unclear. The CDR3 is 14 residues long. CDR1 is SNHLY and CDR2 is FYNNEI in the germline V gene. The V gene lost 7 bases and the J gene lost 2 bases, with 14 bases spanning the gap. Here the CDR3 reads CASKRSKNQETQYF. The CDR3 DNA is TGTGCCAGCAAAAGGTCCAAAAATCAAGAGACCCAGTACTTC.

The CDR3 coding sequence is TGCGCCAGCAGCCCCGTCCGGGCTAAGCGGGGGTCCACAGATACGCAGTATTTT. Translation: CASSPVRAKRGSTDTQYF. This chain connects TRBV4-1 to TRBJ2-3; 8 bases agree with TRBD2. Germline assignment: CDR1 MGHRA and CDR2 YSYEKL. With 4 bases clipped from V and 2 bases from J, the junction kept 14 bases outside the gene matches. This CDR3 contains 18 residues.

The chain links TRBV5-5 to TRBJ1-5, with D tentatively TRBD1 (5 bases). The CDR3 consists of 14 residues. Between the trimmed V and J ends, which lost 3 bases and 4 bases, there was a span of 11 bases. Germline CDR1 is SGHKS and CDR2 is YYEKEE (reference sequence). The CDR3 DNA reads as TGTGCCAGCAGCTCCGGGACTCAGAATCAGCCCCAGCATTTT. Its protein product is CASSSGTQNQPQHF.

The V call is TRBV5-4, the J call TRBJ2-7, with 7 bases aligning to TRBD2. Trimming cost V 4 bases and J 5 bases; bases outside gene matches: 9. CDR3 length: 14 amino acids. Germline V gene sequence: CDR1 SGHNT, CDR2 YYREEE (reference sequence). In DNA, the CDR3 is TGTGCCAGCAGCCTTTCTGGGGGGAGGGACGAGCAGTACTTC. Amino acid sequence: CASSLSGGRDEQYF.

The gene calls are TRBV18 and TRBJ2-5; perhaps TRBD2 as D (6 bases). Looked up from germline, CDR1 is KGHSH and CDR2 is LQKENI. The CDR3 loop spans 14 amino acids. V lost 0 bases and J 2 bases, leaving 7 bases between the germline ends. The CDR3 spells CASSPPGTQETQYF. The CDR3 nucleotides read TGTGCCAGCTCACCACCTGGGACTCAAGAGACCCAGTACTTC.

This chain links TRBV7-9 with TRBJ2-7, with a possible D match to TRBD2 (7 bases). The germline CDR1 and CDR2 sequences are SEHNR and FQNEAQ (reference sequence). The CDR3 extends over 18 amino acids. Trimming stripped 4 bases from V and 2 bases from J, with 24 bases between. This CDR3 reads CASSSRGGGGRGAYEQYF. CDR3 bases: TGTGCCAGCAGCTCCCGCGGAGGGGGAGGGAGAGGGGCCTACGAGCAGTACTTC.

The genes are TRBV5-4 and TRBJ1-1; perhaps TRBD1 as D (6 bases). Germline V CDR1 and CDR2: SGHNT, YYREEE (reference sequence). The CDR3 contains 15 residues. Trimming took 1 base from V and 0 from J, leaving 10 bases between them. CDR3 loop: CASSLNREMNTEAFF. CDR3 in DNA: TGTGCCAGCAGCTTGAACAGGGAAATGAACACTGAAGCTTTCTTT.

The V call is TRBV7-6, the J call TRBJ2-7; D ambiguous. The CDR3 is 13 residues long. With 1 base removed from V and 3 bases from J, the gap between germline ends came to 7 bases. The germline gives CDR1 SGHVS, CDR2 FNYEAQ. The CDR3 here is CASSLDTFYEQYF. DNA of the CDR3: TGTGCCAGCAGCTTAGACACTTTCTACGAGCAGTACTTC.

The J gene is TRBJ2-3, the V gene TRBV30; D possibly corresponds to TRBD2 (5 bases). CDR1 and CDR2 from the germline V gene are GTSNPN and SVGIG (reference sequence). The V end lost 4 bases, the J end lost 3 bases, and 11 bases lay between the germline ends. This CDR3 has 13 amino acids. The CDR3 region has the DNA TGTGCCTGGAATGAGGGTAGGACAGATACGCAGTATTTT. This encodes CAWNEGRTDTQYF.

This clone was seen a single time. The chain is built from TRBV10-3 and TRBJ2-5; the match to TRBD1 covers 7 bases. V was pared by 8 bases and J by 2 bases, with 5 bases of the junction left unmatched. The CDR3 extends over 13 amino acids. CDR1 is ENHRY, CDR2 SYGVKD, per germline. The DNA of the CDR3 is TGTGCCATCGGGCCGGGACAGCAAGAGACCCAGTACTTC. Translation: CAIGPGQQETQYF.

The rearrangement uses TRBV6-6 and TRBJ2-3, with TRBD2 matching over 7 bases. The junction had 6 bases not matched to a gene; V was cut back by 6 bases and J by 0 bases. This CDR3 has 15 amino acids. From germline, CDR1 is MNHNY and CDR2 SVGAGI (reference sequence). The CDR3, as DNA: TGTGCCAGCAGGAAAAGCGGGGCTAGCACAGATACGCAGTATTTT. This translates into CASRKSGASTDTQYF.